Presented here are 17 T cell receptor beta chains from one specimen sequenced in a study of cytomegalovirus exposure and HLA in healthy donors. Vbeta (60) and Jbeta (13) primers were used in the PCR. Sequenced by immunoSEQ multiplex PCR; TCRdb stores in-frame clones only, minus some. The repertoire holds tens of thousands of clones, with about 76% as singletons. Sequencing was done on a sample of PBMCs. Receptors were obtained from a man aged 50 or older in good health and CMV-seronegative.

This rearrangement joins TRBV30 to TRBJ1-2, with unresolved D. This CDR3 is built from 15 residues. Trimming left V 1 base short and J 2 bases short, with 14 bases between. Germline CDR1 is GTSNPN and CDR2 is SVGIG (reference sequence). The DNA of the CDR3 is TGTGCCTGGAGTGCCTCGGGGAGGGTCAACTATGGCTACACCTTC. This codes for CAWSASGRVNYGYTF.

The chain carries TRBV10-1 and TRBJ2-3; the match to TRBD1 covers 8 bases. The V segment lost 2 bases and the J segment 0 bases; nucleotides outside the gene matches: 10. Germline values: CDR1 WNHNN, CDR2 SYGVQD (reference sequence). The CDR3 length is 18 residues. CDR3: CASSEHVRGRTSTDTQYF. The DNA of the CDR3 is TGCGCCAGCAGTGAGCATGTCAGGGGGCGGACTAGCACAGATACGCAGTATTTT.

The chain recombines TRBV19 with TRBJ1-2, with 7 bases identical to TRBD1. This CDR3 is 13 amino acids long. The V gene end was trimmed by 7 bases and the J gene end by 6 bases; junction bases not matched to a gene: 8. Germline-derived CDR1 and CDR2 are LNHDA and SQIVND (reference sequence). The CDR3 DNA reads TGTGCCAGTATGGGTAGGGGGCCTAATGGCTACACCTTC. This translates into CASMGRGPNGYTF.

This chain uses TRBV10-3 with TRBJ1-1, with 8 bases fitting TRBD1. This CDR3 spans 12 amino acids. V was clipped by 6 bases and J by 3 bases; unmatched bases: 0. CDR1 and CDR2 from the germline V gene are ENHRY and SYGVKD. Here the CDR3 reads CAIRTGDTEAFF. For the CDR3, the DNA is TGTGCCATCAGGACAGGGGACACTGAAGCTTTCTTT.

This clone was seen only a few times. The chain carries TRBV18 and TRBJ2-2; D gene uncertain. The CDR3 covers 14 residues. V was pared by 0 bases and J by 6 bases, with 8 bases between. CDR1 and CDR2 (germline): KGHSH, LQKENI. CDR3 in DNA: TGTGCCAGCTCACCACCGTCGAGGCCCGGGGAGCTGTTTTTT. Translating it yields CASSPPSRPGELFF.

The chain uses TRBV7-8 and TRBJ1-2; 10 positions agree with TRBD1. CDR3 length: 15 amino acids. With V trimmed by 4 bases and J by 6 bases, 8 bases remained unmatched. The germline V gene has CDR1 SGHVS and CDR2 FQNEAQ. The CDR3 sequence: CASSYRDRGRNGYTF. CDR3 bases: TGTGCCAGCAGCTACCGCGACAGGGGGCGGAATGGCTACACCTTC. Full variable domain (outside the CDR3, taken from reference TRBV7-8 and TRBJ1-2): GAGVSQSPRYKVAKRGQDVALRCDPISGHVSLFWYQQALGQGPEFLTYFQNEAQLDKSGLPSDRFFAERPEGSVSTLKIQRTQQEDSAVYLCASSYRDRGRNGYTFGSGTRLTVV.

The chain is built from TRBV9 and TRBJ2-5; 7 bases match TRBD1. V was clipped by 3 bases and J by 2 bases; unmatched bases: 4. Germline V gene sequence: CDR1 SGDLS, CDR2 YYNGEE. The CDR3 sequence is 14 residues long. This CDR3 is CASSGGTVQETQYF. The CDR3 region has the DNA TGTGCCAGCAGCGGAGGGACAGTTCAAGAGACCCAGTACTTC.

The sample holds one count of this clone. The V gene is TRBV7-2, the J gene TRBJ2-1; D might be TRBD1 (5 bases). This CDR3 comprises 14 residues. V was clipped by 5 bases and J by 9 bases, with 17 bases between them. Germline V gene sequence: CDR1 SGHTA, CDR2 FQGNSA. The CDR3 nucleotides are TGTGCCAGCAGCCGCCTAACAGGCTCGGGTGAGCAGTTCTTC. Protein product: CASSRLTGSGEQFF.

The chain joins TRBV5-5 to TRBJ1-5; 9 nucleotides align to TRBD1. V shed 4 bases, J shed 2 bases, and the junction held 16 bases outside the gene matches. Germline V gene sequence: CDR1 SGHKS, CDR2 YYEKEE (reference sequence). This CDR3 has 19 amino acids. The CDR3 coding sequence is TGTGCCAGCAGCCCGGTACTCCGGGACAGGGTTGTGGGCAATCAGCCCCAGCATTTT. This gives the protein CASSPVLRDRVVGNQPQHF.

The CDR3 protein is CASSLGRGSYSYNEQFF. The CDR3 DNA reads TGTGCCAGCAGCTTAGGACGGGGGTCGTACTCCTACAATGAGCAGTTCTTC. V gene TRBV5-6 combines with J gene TRBJ2-1; D perhaps matches TRBD2 (6 bases). V lost 2 bases, J lost 0 bases, and 15 bases lay in between. The CDR3 covers 17 residues. CDR1 and CDR2 from the germline V gene are SGHDT and YYEEEE. The full variable domain, completed using reference TRBV5-6 and TRBJ2-1, is DAGVTQSPTHLIKTRGQQVTLRCSPKSGHDTVSWYQQALGQGPQFIFQYYEEEERQRGNFPDRFSGHQFPNYSSELNVNALLLGDSALYLCASSLGRGSYSYNEQFFGPGTRLTVL.

The chain combines TRBV2 with TRBJ1-4; a weak D match, TRBD1 (6 bases). Between the trimmed V and J ends, which lost 8 bases and 3 bases, there was a span of 16 bases. Per germline, CDR1 SNHLY and CDR2 FYNNEI. This CDR3 is built from 15 residues. This CDR3 reads CASGATGLPNEKLFF. The CDR3 region has the DNA TGTGCCAGCGGTGCTACAGGGTTACCTAATGAAAAACTGTTTTTT.

The chain couples TRBV6-5 to TRBJ1-6; no reliable D call. The V gene lost 2 bases and the J gene lost 8 bases, with 10 bases spanning the gap. The CDR3 is 14 amino acids. Germline V CDR1 and CDR2: MNHEY, SVGAGI. The CDR3 DNA sequence: TGTGCCAGCAGTTACGAAGAAGACTATTCACCCCTCCACTTT. Translating it yields CASSYEEDYSPLHF.

V usage is TRBV19 and J usage is TRBJ2-5; 10 positions match TRBD2. The CDR3 has 15 residues. In germline, CDR1 is LNHDA, CDR2 SQIVND (reference sequence). Unmatched junction bases numbered 5, after V lost 7 bases and J lost 0 bases. The CDR3 is CASTGSGGYQETQYF. CDR3 DNA sequence: TGTGCCAGTACAGGTAGCGGGGGGTACCAAGAGACCCAGTACTTC.

The chain links TRBV9 to TRBJ2-1; D might be TRBD1 (6 bases). V was clipped by 3 bases and J by 5 bases, with 12 bases between them. Germline CDR1 reads SGDLS; CDR2 reads YYNGEE. The CDR3 length is 14 residues. In DNA, the CDR3 is TGTGCCAGCAGCGGACTTACAGGGAACAATGAGCAGTTCTTC. This translates into CASSGLTGNNEQFF.

J is TRBJ2-6 and V is TRBV7-9, with 7 bases that match TRBD1. The CDR3 is 18 residues long. From germline, CDR1 is SEHNR and CDR2 FQNEAQ (reference sequence). The CDR3 nucleotides are TGTTCCACCAAAAAGCCGGGACAGAGCAGCTCTGGGGCCAACGTCCTGACTTTC. It encodes CSTKKPGQSSSGANVLTF.

The chain is built from TRBV5-1 and TRBJ2-1; perhaps TRBD1 as D (6 bases). The germline V gene has CDR1 SGHRS and CDR2 YFSETQ. The CDR3 is made up of 16 amino acids. Trimming shortened V by 4 bases and J by 9 bases, and 23 bases separated the two germline ends. The CDR3, as DNA: TGCGCCAGCAGCGTCCAGGAGACAGGTGGAGCAGGTGAGCAGTTCTTC. It is translated as CASSVQETGGAGEQFF.

The chain recombines TRBV5-4 with TRBJ2-3; 8 nucleotides line up with TRBD2. Trimming took 6 bases from V and 1 from J; bases not matched to a gene: 1. Per the germline V gene, CDR1 is SGHNT and CDR2 is YYREEE (reference sequence). CDR3 size: 13 residues. In nucleotides, the CDR3 is TGTGCCAGCACAGCGGGGGGCACAGATACGCAGTATTTT. Translated: CASTAGGTDTQYF.